This TCR beta chain was sequenced during a study of T cell responses to AZD1222 COVID-19 vaccine. Study conclusions and caveats: In the spike-specific TCR repertoire, nearly half reportedly target unmutated variant regions. Donors were largely white British and mainly female; clonal diversity was possibly underestimated. Across spike, vaccine-associated CD4 TCRs were found, dominant at 160-218 and 743-854.

Germline lookup yields CDR1 MNHNY and CDR2 SVGAGI (reference sequence). This CDR3 contains 12 residues. Trimming left V 6 bases short and J 4 bases short, with 9 bases between. For this clone: Its matching antigen is unknown.

Method: immunoSEQ multiplex PCR; TCRdb's copy keeps in-frame clones and lacks some. The sample shows some 150,000 clones, over 75% of them seen only once. The sequence was obtained from an adult who received the AZD1222 COVID-19 vaccine. The chain employs TRBV6-6 and TRBJ2-5; D unclear. Sequencing used peripheral blood, obtained 28 days after the second AZD1222 dose. The DNA for the CDR3 is TGTGCCAGCAGCCCGGTACTAGAGACCCAGTACTTC. Translated, it gives CASSPVLETQYF.